This T cell receptor (beta chain) appears in the sequencing data of a study of blood T cell repertoires in COVID-19. As originally analysed: Amplification from reference gene primers served as the basis for estimated nucleated cell counts. Measured with immunoSEQ multiplex PCR; TCRdb has only the in-frame clones, and not every one. The DNA gave D and trimming, while V, J and clone size come from that table. The repertoire holds about 110,000 clones, with less than 75% as singletons. Germline CDR1 SGHDT, CDR2 YYEEEE. CDR3 length: 17 amino acids. The V gene lost 2 bases and the J gene lost 3 bases, with 18 bases spanning the gap.

The sample was peripheral blood. The sequence was collected from a woman between 35 and 50 years old with acute or convalescent COVID-19. The rearrangement uses TRBV5-6 and TRBJ2-1; D is perhaps TRBD1 (6 bases). The CDR3 region has the DNA TGTGCCAGCAGCTTCAGGGACATTTCCCCTCTCTACAATGAGCAGTTCTTC. The encoded protein is CASSFRDISPLYNEQFF.